This T cell receptor (beta chain) was identified in a study of cytomegalovirus exposure and HLA in healthy donors. Background on the study: Early release data held about 92 million unique TCRs from HLA-typed donors. Findings of the study overall: The number of N-insertions in an Asian-associated ancestry cluster was reportedly below the approximately 680-donor mean in a later analysis. Differences between HLA loci emerged in a later analysis of TCR association rates, with DRB1 most and HLA-C fewest. Data from an earlier analysis indicated that most TCR beta V segments were productive either about 87% or about 30% of the time.

A multiplex PCR was run with 60 Vbeta primers and 13 Jbeta primers. Method: immunoSEQ multiplex PCR; TCRdb's copy keeps in-frame clones and lacks some. The repertoire has about 140,000 clones, around 79% of them found once; the top ten carry 2.5% to 3.5%. As regards this clone: Its antigen is as yet unknown.

The CDR3 is 15 residues long. Germline V CDR1 and CDR2: SEHNR, FQNEAQ (reference sequence). The V and J ends lost 3 bases and 0 bases respectively, with 9 bases between them. V gene TRBV7-9 combines with J gene TRBJ2-4, with D perhaps TRBD2 (5 bases). The clonotype comes from a female donor in good health and CMV-seronegative. The sequencing input was PBMCs. The CDR3 DNA reads TGTGCCAGCAGCTTGGGAGCGATAGCCAAAAACATTCAGTACTTC. Translated, it gives CASSLGAIAKNIQYF.